The next 21 T cell receptor beta chains were all read from a single sample in a study of cytotoxic CD8 clonotypes in ibrutinib-treated CLL. This table comes from immunoSEQ multiplex PCR, and its TCRdb copy is limited to in-frame clones, with some not included. The table lists over 110,000 clones, around 93% of them singletons. The source was PBMCs, collected after 12 months of ibrutinib treatment. Receptor source: a human donor with chronic lymphocytic leukemia.

This sequence joins TRBV6-5 and TRBJ2-7, with 9 bases matching TRBD1. Trimming cost V 11 bases and J 2 bases; bases outside gene matches: 7. The CDR3 is 13 amino acids. Germline values: CDR1 MNHEY, CDR2 SVGAGI. CDR3 in DNA: TGTGCCGTGACCGGGACAGGGCCCTACGAGCAGTACTTC. It yields the protein CAVTGTGPYEQYF.

CDR3 nucleotides: TGTGCCAGCAGTGTTCCGGCAGGCATTCAGTACTTC. This codes for CASSVPAGIQYF. This chain links TRBV6-5 with TRBJ2-4; D gene uncertain. Germline loops: CDR1 MNHEY, CDR2 SVGAGI. The length of the CDR3 is 12 residues. V gave up 5 bases and J gave up 9 bases, with 11 bases separating them.

The chain recombines TRBV4-2 with TRBJ2-2, with TRBD2 matching 9 bases. Germline V gene sequence: CDR1 LGHNA, CDR2 YNFKEQ. There are 16 residues in the CDR3. Trimming removed 6 bases from V and 4 bases from J; junction bases left unmatched: 9. CDR3 protein: CASRGAGGLSTGELFF. Written as DNA, the CDR3 is TGTGCCAGCAGAGGAGCGGGAGGTTTGAGCACCGGGGAGCTGTTTTTT.

This clone has a single count. V gene TRBV7-2 combines with J gene TRBJ2-7, with TRBD1 matching 8 bases. V lost 0 bases and J lost 2; bases outside the gene matches: 6. Germline V gene sequence: CDR1 SGHTA, CDR2 FQGNSA. The CDR3 consists of 16 residues. In nucleotides, the CDR3 is TGTGCCAGCAGCTTAGCTCAGACAGGGGTCCCCTACGAGCAGTACTTC. Residues: CASSLAQTGVPYEQYF.

The chain uses TRBV30 and TRBJ2-7; D might be TRBD1 or TRBD2, each matching 5 bases. The germline gives CDR1 GTSNPN, CDR2 SVGIG (reference sequence). This CDR3 is 11 amino acids long. V lost 0 bases, J lost 9 bases, and 9 bases lay in between. CDR3 in DNA: TGTGCCTGGAGTGTACGGGGCGGGCAGTACTTC. This sequence encodes CAWSVRGGQYF.

This chain joins TRBV5-1 and TRBJ2-1; tentative D call: TRBD1 (6 bases). Trimming removed 4 bases at V and 2 bases at J, with 13 bases between. CDR1 is SGHRS, CDR2 YFSETQ, per germline. The CDR3 contains 15 residues. CDR3 in DNA: TGCGCCAGCAGCGCTGGACAGAAAACCTACAATGAGCAGTTCTTC. Protein product: CASSAGQKTYNEQFF.

The chain's CDR3 is CASSMASTGKGANEQFF. As DNA, the CDR3 is TGTGCCAGTAGTATGGCGTCCACGGGTAAAGGGGCGAATGAGCAGTTCTTC. V and J are TRBV19 and TRBJ2-1; D may be TRBD1 (5 bases). Germline values: CDR1 LNHDA, CDR2 SQIVND (reference sequence). Trimming left V 3 bases short and J 7 bases short, with 22 bases between. This CDR3 region has 17 residues.

This clone has more than one count but fewer than ten. V and J are TRBV6-6 and TRBJ2-3; 7 nucleotides line up with TRBD2. Per germline, CDR1 MNHNY and CDR2 SVGAGI (reference sequence). Germline trimming cut 11 bases from V and 5 bases from J; bases unmatched to any gene: 10. The CDR3 length is 13 residues. The CDR3 region is CAALAGEVDTQYF. In DNA, the CDR3 is TGTGCCGCGCTCGCGGGAGAAGTAGATACGCAGTATTTT.

CDR3 DNA sequence: TGCGCCAGCAGCTTGGTGGTTTCCGGGACAGCAGCCTACGAGCAGTACTTC. Translation gives CASSLVVSGTAAYEQYF. The V call is TRBV5-1, the J call TRBJ2-7, with 7 bases lining up with TRBD1. V trimming: 0 bases; J trimming: 2 bases; junction bases outside the gene matches: 11. Germline V gene data show CDR1 as SGHRS and CDR2 as YFSETQ. CDR3 length: 17 residues.

This clone came up a few times. CDR3 DNA sequence: TGTGCCAGCTCACCACGCGGTCTAGCACAAGACAGCAATCAGCCCCAGCATTTT. Its translation: CASSPRGLAQDSNQPQHF. This chain uses TRBV18 with TRBJ1-5; D gene ambiguous. CDR3 length equals 18 residues. Germline assignment: CDR1 KGHSH and CDR2 LQKENI. V gave up 1 base and J gave up 1 base, with 17 bases separating them.

The DNA for the CDR3 is TGTGCCAGCAGCCCTCGGTTGGCGGGAGGGGATTTGGGCAATGAGCAGTTCTTC. Its protein product is CASSPRLAGGDLGNEQFF. The chain links TRBV7-2 to TRBJ2-1, with TRBD2 identical over 9 bases. The V gene's germline CDR1 is SGHTA and CDR2 FQGNSA. V dropped 5 bases and J dropped 6; count of bases not matched to a gene: 17. This CDR3 region has 18 residues.

This chain joins TRBV2 and TRBJ2-5; 7 positions agree with TRBD1. Germline lookup yields CDR1 SNHLY and CDR2 FYNNEI. Trimming removed 4 bases from V and 9 bases from J; junction bases left unmatched: 20. There are 17 residues in the CDR3. The CDR3 reads CASSVGEKGAALRAQYF. In DNA form, the CDR3 reads TGTGCCAGCAGTGTAGGAGAGAAGGGGGCGGCCTTGAGGGCCCAGTACTTC.

In DNA, the CDR3 is TGTGCCACCTCAGTCAGTGGGCAGAGGAATCAGCCCCAGCATTTT. Translating gives CATSVSGQRNQPQHF. The chain carries TRBV28 and TRBJ1-5; D is ambiguous. V was clipped by 10 bases and J by 4 bases, with 20 bases between them. This CDR3 has 15 residues. From germline, CDR1 is MDHEN and CDR2 SYDVKM. The variable domain in full, completed from reference TRBV28 and TRBJ1-5, reads DVKVTQSSRYLVKRTGEKVFLECVQDMDHENMFWYRQDPGLGLRLIYFSYDVKMKEKGDIPEGYSVSREKKERFSLILESASTNQTSMYLCATSVSGQRNQPQHFGDGTRLSIL.

The chain carries TRBV19 and TRBJ2-5; 8 bases align to TRBD2. Germline V gene sequence: CDR1 LNHDA, CDR2 SQIVND (reference sequence). J lost 1 base, V lost 10 bases, and 8 bases had no gene match. This CDR3 is built from 14 residues. The CDR3 DNA reads TGTGCCACTTCCGCGGGAGGCCTCCAAGAGACCCAGTACTTC. Its protein is CATSAGGLQETQYF.

The rearrangement uses TRBV19 and TRBJ1-3; D gene unclear. The V and J ends lost 3 bases and 2 bases respectively, with 5 bases between them. The length of the CDR3 is 13 residues. The germline CDR1 and CDR2 sequences are LNHDA and SQIVND (reference sequence). CDR3 sequence reads: CASSMSAGNTIYF. The CDR3 DNA is TGTGCCAGTAGTATGAGTGCTGGAAACACCATATATTTT. The full variable domain, in which reference TRBV19 and TRBJ1-3 provide the parts outside the CDR3, is DGGITQSPKYLFRKEGQNVTLSCEQNLNHDAMYWYRQDPGQGLRLIYYSQIVNDFQKGDIAEGYSVSREKKESFPLTVTSAQKNPTAFYLCASSMSAGNTIYFGEGSWLTVV.

V is TRBV7-6 and J is TRBJ2-7; D gene unclear. CDR1 is SGHVS and CDR2 is FNYEAQ in the germline V gene. Trimming stripped 2 bases from V and 5 bases from J, with 7 bases between. The CDR3 covers 12 residues. CDR3 in DNA: TGTGCCAGCAGCTTAACTAACGACGAGCAGTACTTC. Translating it yields CASSLTNDEQYF. The variable domain in full, with the rest retrieved from reference TRBV7-6 and TRBJ2-7, is GAGVSQSPRYKVTKRGQDVALRCDPISGHVSLYWYRQALGQGPEFLTYFNYEAQQDKSGLPNDRFSAERPEGSISTLTIQRTEQRDSAMYRCASSLTNDEQYFGPGTRLTVT.

The V call is TRBV30, the J call TRBJ2-2; maybe TRBD1 (6 bases). CDR1 and CDR2 (germline): GTSNPN, SVGIG (reference sequence). Trimming removed 7 bases at V and 0 bases at J, with 15 bases between. The CDR3 extends over 15 amino acids. The CDR3 DNA follows: TGTGCCTCCCCCCCCCGGACAGCGAACACCGGGGAGCTGTTTTTT. It is translated as CASPPRTANTGELFF.

This sequence joins TRBV29-1 and TRBJ2-7; TRBD2 matches at 13 bases. Trimming cost V 6 bases and J 0 bases; bases outside gene matches: 2. CDR1 and CDR2 from the germline V gene are SQVTM and ANQGSEA. The CDR3 consists of 14 residues. The CDR3 sequence: CSVRLAGGSYEQYF. DNA of the CDR3: TGCAGCGTAAGACTAGCGGGGGGCTCCTACGAGCAGTACTTC.

Only a few counts were recorded for this clone. V is TRBV29-1 and J is TRBJ2-5; D gene unclear. V was pared by 0 bases and J by 9 bases, with 14 bases between. Germline CDR1 reads SQVTM; CDR2 reads ANQGSEA. The CDR3 runs to 13 residues. CDR3 in amino acids: CSVEDPPAQSQYF. CDR3 DNA: TGCAGCGTTGAAGATCCCCCCGCCCAGTCCCAGTACTTC.

The genes are TRBV29-1 and TRBJ2-7, with unresolved D. In germline, CDR1 is SQVTM, CDR2 ANQGSEA. With 2 bases removed from V and 4 bases from J, the gap between germline ends came to 6 bases. This CDR3 contains 11 residues. The CDR3 protein is CSVELGYEQYF. CDR3 bases: TGCAGCGTTGAATTGGGTTACGAGCAGTACTTC.

The V and J genes are TRBV6-5 and TRBJ2-1, with a possible D match to TRBD1 (7 bases). The V gene's germline CDR1 is MNHEY and CDR2 SVGAGI. This CDR3 comprises 15 residues. V was shortened by 2 bases and J by 4 bases, with 12 bases between the two germline ends. The chain's CDR3 is CASSYAGQTYNEQFF. CDR3 DNA: TGTGCCAGCAGTTACGCGGGACAGACATACAATGAGCAGTTCTTC.